What follows are 20 T cell receptor beta chains derived from one specimen sequenced in a study of T-cell memory formation after mild COVID-19. MiXCR was run by TCRdb on the 5' RACE reads, yielding one entry per CDR3 protein. In the table there are around 250,000 distinct CDR3 sequences, 8.5% to 9.5% of which are singletons. Sequenced input: PBMCs or a T cell subset sorted from them (not recorded which). Receptor source: a young man who had mild COVID-19 (a few samples of this study predate the infection). Cell type and time point are not known.

This clonotype was seen more than once but under ten times. CDR3 amino acids: CASSLIEDQPQHF. The CDR3 region has the DNA TGTGCCAGCAGCTTAATAGAGGATCAGCCCCAGCATTTT. The J gene is TRBJ1-5, the V gene TRBV7-2; D remains ambiguous. CDR1 is SGHTA and CDR2 is FQGNSA in the germline V gene. The CDR3 has 13 residues. The ends were cut back, 2 bases at V and 5 bases at J, with 7 bases in the middle.

The chain links TRBV11-3 to TRBJ2-3; TRBD2 agrees at 8 bases. V was clipped by 6 bases and J by 7 bases; unmatched bases: 9. Germline V gene lookup returns CDR1 SGHNT and CDR2 YENEEA. The CDR3 is 14 amino acids. In DNA form, the CDR3 reads TGTGCCAGCAGTTCGGGGGGGGCCCTTTATACGCAGTATTTT. Translation: CASSSGGALYTQYF.

This clonotype was found a few times. The V and J genes are TRBV3-1 and TRBJ2-3; 7 nucleotides align to TRBD2. The J segment lost 3 bases and the V segment lost 1 base, leaving 4 bases of the junction unmatched. The CDR3 runs to 15 residues. The germline CDR1 and CDR2 sequences are LGHDT and YNNKEL (reference sequence). This CDR3 reads CASSQGAGETDTQYF. Written as DNA, the CDR3 is TGTGCCAGCAGCCAAGGGGCGGGGGAAACAGATACGCAGTATTTT.

This clonotype was seen repeatedly, ten times or more. In nucleotides, the CDR3 is TGCGCCAGCAGCTTGGATAGCACGCTCTCAAATCCAGAGACCCAGTACTTC. Translated, it gives CASSLDSTLSNPETQYF. The chain joins TRBV5-1 to TRBJ2-5; D call uncertain. The V gene's germline CDR1 is SGHRS and CDR2 YFSETQ. The CDR3 runs 17 residues. V lost 0 bases and J lost 4, with 19 bases in between.

The table lists this clonotype with a few counts. The chain is built from TRBV7-9 and TRBJ2-1, with D perhaps matching TRBD2 (7 bases). Germline assignment: CDR1 SEHNR and CDR2 FQNEAQ (reference sequence). The CDR3 is 17 residues long. V lost 4 bases to trimming and J lost 9 bases, with 25 bases between them. The CDR3 DNA reads TGTGCCAGCAGCTATTCGATAGGGGGGGGCCTTGGTTGTGAGCAGTTCTTC. This translates into CASSYSIGGGLGCEQFF. Full variable domain (missing parts from reference TRBV7-9 and TRBJ2-1): DTGVSQNPRHKITKRGQNVTFRCDPISEHNRLYWYRQTLGQGPEFLTYFQNEAQLEKSRLLSDRFSAERPKGSFSTLEIQRTEQGDSAMYLCASSYSIGGGLGCEQFFGPGTRLTVL.

The V gene is TRBV11-3, the J gene TRBJ2-3; D is perhaps TRBD2 (5 bases). The V gene lost 1 base and the J gene lost 4 bases, with 9 bases spanning the gap. Germline V CDR1 and CDR2: SGHNT, YENEEA. This CDR3 comprises 14 residues. The CDR3 bases are TGTGCCAGCAGCTTAGCAGGACTTCCAGATACGCAGTATTTT. This translates into CASSLAGLPDTQYF.

The J gene is TRBJ2-4, the V gene TRBV7-9, with no clear D. Trimming removed 3 bases at V and 7 bases at J, with 10 bases between. The CDR3 length is 13 residues. Germline assignment: CDR1 SEHNR and CDR2 FQNEAQ (reference sequence). The CDR3 DNA reads as TGTGCCAGCAGCTTCGGGCAGGTTAACATTCAGTACTTC. It codes for CASSFGQVNIQYF.

This clonotype was found a few times. J is TRBJ2-1 and V is TRBV24-1; TRBD1 matches 9 bases. The length of the CDR3 is 15 residues. Looked up from germline, CDR1 is KGHDR and CDR2 is SFDVKD. J lost 2 bases, V lost 5 bases, and 3 bases had no gene match. The CDR3 DNA follows: TGTGCCACCAGTGGAGGACAGGGGACCTACAATGAGCAGTTCTTC. It is translated as CATSGGQGTYNEQFF.

The chain carries TRBV4-3 and TRBJ1-4; a possible D gene is TRBD1 (5 bases). The germline V gene encodes CDR1 LGHNA and CDR2 YSLEER. Trimming removed 2 bases from V and 8 bases from J, with 15 bases in between. The CDR3 is 15 amino acids. Here the CDR3 reads CASSQRGQGVEKLFF. The CDR3 DNA follows: TGCGCCAGCAGCCAAAGAGGGCAGGGAGTGGAAAAACTGTTTTTT.

The V and J genes are TRBV15 and TRBJ1-1; a possible D gene is TRBD1 (5 bases). This CDR3 region has 12 residues. CDR1 and CDR2 from the germline V gene are LNHNV and YYDKDF (reference sequence). Trimming pared 8 bases from V and 1 base from J, leaving 8 bases between. The CDR3 DNA is TGTGCCACCGGGGACCGGAACACTGAAGCTTTCTTT. Translated, it gives CATGDRNTEAFF. Full variable domain (missing parts from reference TRBV15 and TRBJ1-1): DAMVIQNPRYQVTQFGKPVTLSCSQTLNHNVMYWYQQKSSQAPKLLFHYYDKDFNNEADTPDNFQSRRPNTSFCFLDIRSPGLGDTAMYLCATGDRNTEAFFGQGTRLTVV.

This clonotype was recorded many times. This chain links TRBV5-1 with TRBJ1-2, with D hard to call. CDR1 and CDR2 (germline): SGHRS, YFSETQ. V dropped 0 bases and J dropped 0 bases, with 15 bases sitting between them. The CDR3 contains 17 residues. CDR3 nucleotide sequence: TGCGCCAGCAGCTTGGAAAGGCCGGGTTCAGCTAACTATGGCTACACCTTC. Translation: CASSLERPGSANYGYTF.

J is TRBJ2-5 and V is TRBV6-5; D tentatively reads TRBD1 or TRBD2 (5 bases each). This CDR3 is 14 amino acids long. V dropped 6 bases and J dropped 3 bases, with 14 bases sitting between them. Germline values: CDR1 MNHEY, CDR2 SVGAGI. The CDR3 sequence: CASRTGTEKETQYF. CDR3 nucleotides: TGTGCCAGCAGAACCGGGACGGAAAAAGAGACCCAGTACTTC.

In this sample, this clonotype turned up a few times. This rearrangement joins TRBV20-1 to TRBJ2-5, with 13 bases identical to TRBD2. The CDR3 consists of 15 residues. Per the germline V gene, CDR1 is DFQATT and CDR2 is SNEGSKA (reference sequence). Trimming removed 6 bases from V and 2 bases from J; junction bases left unmatched: 6. CDR3 in DNA: TGCAGTGCCAGACTAGCGGGGGGCTGGCAAGAGACCCAGTACTTC. This codes for CSARLAGGWQETQYF.

This clonotype showed up just a few times. V gene TRBV7-6 combines with J gene TRBJ1-2; the D is unclear. Germline CDR1 SGHVS, CDR2 FNYEAQ. The CDR3 runs to 13 residues. V lost 0 bases and J 5 bases, leaving 7 bases between the germline ends. The CDR3 DNA reads TGTGCCAGCAGCTTAGCCCCTCGTTATGGCTACACCTTC. Its protein is CASSLAPRYGYTF.

The chain has TRBV5-1 and TRBJ2-7; no firm D call. V shed 0 bases and J shed 6 bases, with 10 bases lying between them. Germline V lookup: CDR1 SGHRS, CDR2 YFSETQ. This CDR3 comprises 13 residues. As DNA, the CDR3 is TGCGCCAGCAGCTTGGCCTCTGTACCCGAGCAGTACTTC. It yields the protein CASSLASVPEQYF.

The table lists this clonotype with a few counts. The rearrangement uses TRBV10-3 and TRBJ2-1; 12 bases are shared with TRBD2. The V and J ends lost 6 bases and 4 bases, in that order; junction bases with no gene match: 4. Per germline, CDR1 ENHRY and CDR2 SYGVKD. This CDR3 is 15 amino acids long. In DNA form, the CDR3 reads TGTGCCATCAGCCCACTAGCGGGGGGATACAATGAGCAGTTCTTC. Amino acid sequence: CAISPLAGGYNEQFF.

This clonotype was seen repeatedly, ten times or more. The chain couples TRBV7-6 to TRBJ2-5; 7 nucleotides match TRBD2. The CDR3 loop spans 13 amino acids. Germline V gives CDR1 SGHVS, CDR2 FNYEAQ. The CDR3 DNA sequence: TGTGCGAGCGGGAACGGCGGGGCAGAGACCCAGTACTTC. Translation: CASGNGGAETQYF.

This clonotype was seen only a few times. The chain carries TRBV7-2 and TRBJ2-2, with a possible D match to TRBD2 (7 bases). Germline CDR1 and CDR2: SGHTA and FQGNSA. V lost 5 bases and J 5 bases, leaving 18 bases between the germline ends. This CDR3 is built from 16 residues. The CDR3 spells CASSPFGGALTGELFF. The CDR3 region has the DNA TGTGCCAGCAGCCCATTTGGGGGGGCCTTAACCGGGGAGCTGTTTTTT.

This chain uses TRBV7-2 with TRBJ1-5; D uncertain. Germline CDR1 reads SGHTA; CDR2 reads FQGNSA. The CDR3 contains 15 residues. Deletions cut 1 base from V and 0 bases from J, with 7 bases between. CDR3: CASSLVVGSNQPQHF. CDR3 DNA: TGTGCCAGCAGCTTAGTGGTGGGTAGCAATCAGCCCCAGCATTTT.

This clonotype turned up a few times. The chain couples TRBV12-3 or TRBV12-4 to TRBJ2-5; D uncertain. The CDR3 spans 12 residues. Trimming removed 5 bases from V and 4 bases from J, with 8 bases in between. CDR3: CASSGDRETQYF. The CDR3 region has the DNA TGTGCCAGCAGTGGGGATAGAGAGACCCAGTACTTC.